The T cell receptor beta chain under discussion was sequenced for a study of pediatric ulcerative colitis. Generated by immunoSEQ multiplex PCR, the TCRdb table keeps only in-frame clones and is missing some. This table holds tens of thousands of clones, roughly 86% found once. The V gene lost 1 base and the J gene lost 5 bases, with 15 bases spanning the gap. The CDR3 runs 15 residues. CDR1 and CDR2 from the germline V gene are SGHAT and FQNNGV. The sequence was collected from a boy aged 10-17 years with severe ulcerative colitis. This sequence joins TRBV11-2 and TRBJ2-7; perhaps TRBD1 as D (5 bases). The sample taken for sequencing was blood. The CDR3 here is CASSLVGQTYDEQYF. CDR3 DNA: TGTGCCAGCAGCTTAGTGGGGCAGACCTATGACGAGCAGTACTTC.